Below, 25 T cell receptor beta chains from the same sample are listed, as sequenced in a study of vaccination and CD4 T cells after COVID-19. Scientists ran DNA taken from cultured CD4+ T cells through the Oncomine TCR Beta short-read assay for sequencing. From the PCR reads, TCRdb called clonotypes with MiXCR, one entry per CDR3 protein. Among around 8,600 distinct CDR3 sequences, 59% were seen once, and the ten largest hold roughly 25%. No antigen has been assigned to these receptors. Treatment specified: approximately nine-day PBMC culture with coronavirus spike peptide pools or control peptides (ViraFEST assay). The source material was CD4+ T cells from blood, cultured in vitro. Source of these receptors: a human donor who had recovered from COVID-19.

V gene TRBV27 combines with J gene TRBJ2-7; 16 bases agree with TRBD2. CDR3 length: 15 amino acids. The J segment lost 9 bases and the V segment lost 5 bases, leaving 7 bases of the junction unmatched. Germline V lookup: CDR1 MNHEY, CDR2 SMNVEV (reference sequence). The CDR3 is CASSTGTSGRAGQYF. CDR3 nucleotides: TGTGCCAGCAGTACGGGGACTAGCGGGAGGGCGGGGCAGTACTTC.

The chain uses TRBV7-2 and TRBJ1-5; the D is unclear. Germline V gene sequence: CDR1 SGHTA, CDR2 FQGNSA. The V gene lost 1 base and the J gene lost 2 bases, with 3 bases spanning the gap. The CDR3 extends over 13 amino acids. The CDR3 loop is CASSLERNQPQHF. The CDR3 DNA reads as TGTGCCAGCAGCTTAGAGCGCAATCAGCCCCAGCATTTT.

This chain links TRBV7-9 with TRBJ2-5; 11 nucleotides match TRBD2. Germline CDR1 is SEHNR and CDR2 is FQNEAQ (reference sequence). V shed 6 bases, J shed 5 bases, and the junction held 5 bases outside the gene matches. This CDR3 has 14 amino acids. The CDR3 DNA sequence: TGTGCCAGCAGATCCCTAGCGGGAGGTGAGACCCAGTACTTC. Residues: CASRSLAGGETQYF.

This clonotype was detected only a few times. The chain links TRBV20-1 to TRBJ1-1; D gene ambiguous. CDR3 length: 14 residues. The V and J ends lost 1 base and 4 bases respectively, with 13 bases between them. Germline CDR1 is DFQATT and CDR2 is SNEGSKA (reference sequence). The CDR3 DNA is TGCAGTGCTAGAGGCCAATTCGTAAGCACTGAAGCTTTCTTT. It yields the protein CSARGQFVSTEAFF.

This chain links TRBV20-1 with TRBJ2-5, with 9 nucleotides matching TRBD1. Looked up from germline, CDR1 is DFQATT and CDR2 is SNEGSKA (reference sequence). This CDR3 is 15 amino acids long. Trimming cost V 6 bases and J 2 bases; bases outside gene matches: 10. The CDR3 region is CSAFWTGASQETQYF. DNA for the CDR3: TGCAGTGCCTTCTGGACAGGGGCAAGTCAAGAGACCCAGTACTTC.

The chain recombines TRBV10-3 with TRBJ2-7, with 10 bases that match TRBD1. The CDR3 runs 15 residues. V was clipped by 3 bases and J by 7 bases; unmatched bases: 9. Looked up from germline, CDR1 is ENHRY and CDR2 is SYGVKD. In DNA form, the CDR3 reads TGTGCCATCAGTGATCAAGGGACAGGGGTGGTAGAGCAGTACTTC. Translation: CAISDQGTGVVEQYF.

This clonotype turned up a few times. CDR3 DNA: TGCGCCAGCAGTAGGGCGGCAGGGGAGACCCAGTACTTC. Translated, it gives CASSRAAGETQYF. The rearrangement links TRBV5-1 to TRBJ2-5, with D maybe TRBD1 (5 bases). This CDR3 comprises 13 residues. V was trimmed by 5 bases and J by 5 bases, leaving 13 bases between them. Germline V lookup: CDR1 SGHRS, CDR2 YFSETQ.

V is TRBV20-1 and J is TRBJ2-1, with D unclear. The V gene's germline CDR1 is DFQATT and CDR2 SNEGSKA (reference sequence). The CDR3 loop spans 14 amino acids. The V and J ends lost 5 bases and 7 bases respectively, with 18 bases between them. CDR3 sequence: CSARTYSSRNEQFF. The CDR3, as DNA: TGCAGTGCTCGAACTTATTCGTCCAGGAATGAGCAGTTCTTC.

CDR3 DNA: TGTGCCAGCAGAAGGGACACTGTACAAGAGACCCAGTACTTC. Residues: CASRRDTVQETQYF. This chain links TRBV6-1 with TRBJ2-5, with a possible D match to TRBD1 (6 bases). This CDR3 is 14 amino acids long. Germline assignment: CDR1 MNHNS and CDR2 SASEGT. Trimming stripped 6 bases from V and 2 bases from J, with 13 bases between.

V is TRBV27 and J is TRBJ1-5; TRBD1 is a possible D gene (5 bases). V was clipped by 8 bases and J by 2 bases, with 10 bases between them. CDR1 and CDR2 from the germline V gene are MNHEY and SMNVEV (reference sequence). This CDR3 contains 13 residues. CDR3 amino acids: CASRQGGNQPQHF. Here the CDR3 DNA reads TGTGCCAGCCGCCAGGGAGGCAATCAGCCCCAGCATTTT.

The gene calls are TRBV7-2 and TRBJ1-5; the D is unclear. V gave up 1 base and J gave up 7 bases, with 11 bases separating them. CDR1 SGHTA and CDR2 FQGNSA come from the germline V gene. The CDR3 is 14 residues long. For the CDR3, the DNA is TGTGCCAGCAGCTTAGTGTCGGGGAACCAGCCCCAGCATTTT. It codes for CASSLVSGNQPQHF.

The rearrangement joins TRBV20-1 to TRBJ2-1; D not resolved. Germline CDR1 DFQATT, CDR2 SNEGSKA (reference sequence). The CDR3 consists of 12 residues. The V end lost 0 bases, the J end lost 4 bases, and 4 bases lay between the germline ends. As DNA, the CDR3 is TGCAGTGCTAGAGAGGATTACAATGAGCAGTTCTTC. It specifies CSAREDYNEQFF.

The V call is TRBV6-5, the J call TRBJ1-5; no firm D call. Between the trimmed V and J ends, which lost 2 bases and 3 bases, there was a span of 2 bases. The V gene's germline CDR1 is MNHEY and CDR2 SVGAGI. This CDR3 has 12 residues. CDR3: CASSYNNQPQHF. The CDR3 DNA reads TGTGCCAGCAGTTACAACAATCAGCCCCAGCATTTT.

In its sample, this clonotype was seen a few times. The rearrangement links TRBV20-1 to TRBJ2-7; 9 positions match TRBD2. Unmatched junction bases numbered 5, after V lost 6 bases and J lost 2 bases. The CDR3 runs to 13 residues. Germline CDR1 DFQATT, CDR2 SNEGSKA (reference sequence). The CDR3 DNA is TGCAGTGCACCCCCTAGCGGGACCTACGAGCAGTACTTC. It codes for CSAPPSGTYEQYF.

The CDR3 is CATSLGPFSYEQYF. In DNA, the CDR3 is TGTGCCACCTCCCTTGGGCCCTTCTCCTACGAGCAGTACTTC. J is TRBJ2-7 and V is TRBV6-1; D not certain. Between the trimmed V and J ends, which lost 10 bases and 0 bases, there was a span of 16 bases. CDR1 and CDR2 (germline): MNHNS, SASEGT. This CDR3 region has 14 residues.

The genes are TRBV6-1 and TRBJ1-6, with D possibly TRBD1 on 6 matching bases. This CDR3 region has 14 residues. Deletions cut 5 bases from V and 6 bases from J, with 11 bases between. Germline CDR1 reads MNHNS; CDR2 reads SASEGT. The CDR3 loop is CASSTQGGNSPLHF. Here the CDR3 DNA reads TGTGCCAGCAGTACACAGGGAGGTAATTCACCCCTCCACTTT.

CDR3 nucleotide sequence: TGTGCCAGCAGCTCTACCCCCGGGCCCCTTGGCGAGCAGTACTTC. As protein: CASSSTPGPLGEQYF. The chain is built from TRBV7-9 and TRBJ2-7; D not certain. Germline V lookup: CDR1 SEHNR, CDR2 FQNEAQ (reference sequence). The length of the CDR3 is 15 residues. V was pared by 4 bases and J by 6 bases, with 19 bases between. The variable domain in full, with the rest retrieved from reference TRBV7-9 and TRBJ2-7, is DTGVSQNPRHKITKRGQNVTFRCDPISEHNRLYWYRQTLGQGPEFLTYFQNEAQLEKSRLLSDRFSAERPKGSFSTLEIQRTEQGDSAMYLCASSSTPGPLGEQYFGPGTRLTVT.

This sequence joins TRBV7-2 and TRBJ2-5; a weak D match, TRBD2 (6 bases). Germline CDR1 SGHTA, CDR2 FQGNSA. V was cut by 1 base and J by 7 bases, with 16 bases left in between. The CDR3 runs to 15 residues. Written as DNA, the CDR3 is TGTGCCAGCAGCTTAGGGGGACTGTCCCGCGGGACCCAGTACTTC. Amino acid sequence: CASSLGGLSRGTQYF.

The chain links TRBV6-2 or TRBV6-3 to TRBJ2-7; D gene ambiguous. The CDR3 runs to 13 residues. Germline CDR1 reads MNHEY; CDR2 reads SVGEGT. V dropped 5 bases and J dropped 3 bases, with 11 bases sitting between them. The CDR3 loop reads CASSAYSVYEQYF. The CDR3 DNA follows: TGTGCCAGCAGTGCCTACTCCGTCTACGAGCAGTACTTC.

The chain joins TRBV7-2 to TRBJ2-7; D gene unclear. Trimming removed 0 bases at V and 3 bases at J, with 9 bases between. Germline V gives CDR1 SGHTA, CDR2 FQGNSA. The CDR3 has 14 residues. The CDR3 region is CASSLARHLYEQYF. The CDR3, as DNA: TGTGCCAGCAGCTTAGCGCGACACCTCTACGAGCAGTACTTC.

In this sample, this clonotype turned up a few times. This chain connects TRBV20-1 to TRBJ1-5; D is unclear. The CDR3 has 13 amino acids. Trimming cost V 3 bases and J 4 bases, with 10 bases left between them. In germline, CDR1 is DFQATT, CDR2 SNEGSKA (reference sequence). The CDR3 bases are TGCAGTGCTAGCGGAAGGGTAAATCAGCCCCAGCATTTT. As protein: CSASGRVNQPQHF.

The chain links TRBV20-1 to TRBJ2-7; 9 nucleotides line up with TRBD2. This CDR3 region has 14 residues. Germline V gene data show CDR1 as DFQATT and CDR2 as SNEGSKA (reference sequence). Trimming at V came to 8 bases and at J to 3 bases, leaving 11 bases not matched to a gene. CDR3 residues: CSLSSGGRDYEQYF. The CDR3 DNA is TGCAGTCTCTCGAGCGGCGGGAGGGACTACGAGCAGTACTTC.

The chain combines TRBV6-1 with TRBJ2-5; 7 bases align to TRBD1. The CDR3 runs 14 residues. Germline assignment: CDR1 MNHNS and CDR2 SASEGT. V was clipped by 2 bases and J by 5 bases; unmatched bases: 5. The CDR3 DNA follows: TGTGCCAGCAGTGAAACAGGGGTTGGGGAGACCCAGTACTTC. Its translation: CASSETGVGETQYF.

V gene TRBV7-9 combines with J gene TRBJ1-5, with a tentative D call TRBD1 (5 bases). This CDR3 has 15 residues. The germline V gene encodes CDR1 SEHNR and CDR2 FQNEAQ (reference sequence). V was trimmed by 5 bases and J by 1 base, leaving 12 bases between them. CDR3 in DNA: TGTGCCAGCAGCCTGGGGGGGACGAGCAATCAGCCCCAGCATTTT. It encodes CASSLGGTSNQPQHF.

The V call is TRBV29-1, the J call TRBJ2-5, with a possible D match to TRBD1 (6 bases). The CDR3 has 14 amino acids. V dropped 4 bases and J dropped 0 bases, with 12 bases sitting between them. Germline lookup yields CDR1 SQVTM and CDR2 ANQGSEA. The CDR3 nucleotides are TGCAGCGTTGGGGGGCAGATGTACCAAGAGACCCAGTACTTC. Its protein product is CSVGGQMYQETQYF.